Listed below are T cell receptor beta chains from one sample, sequenced in a study of memory CD4+ T cells and cytomegalovirus serostatus. The data were produced by immunoSEQ multiplex PCR, yet TCRdb's version contains in-frame clones alone and is incomplete. The data show tens of thousands of clones, over 70% seen once. Sample: memory CD4+ T cells from blood. The receptors stem from an adult in good health and CMV-seronegative. CDR3s include the opening cysteine and the closing phenylalanine or tryptophan. D genes are given only for firm matches. Part of the rows lack a size; the others show once, few, many or a class for expanded clones.

J | V | length | size | D | CDR3 | DNA
TRBJ2-2 | TRBV5-1 | 14 | - | - | CASSTQASTGELFF | TGCGCCAGCAGCACCCAGGCTTCCACCGGGGAGCTGTTTTTT
TRBJ1-3 | TRBV7-9 | 19 | once | TRBD1 | CASSSLAGDSSGSGNTIYF | TGTGCCAGCAGCTCTTTAGCGGGGGACAGTTCGGGCTCTGGAAACACCATATATTTT
TRBJ2-2 | TRBV5-1 | 18 | - | - | CASSVTPSGHPNTGELFF | TGCGCCAGCAGCGTTACCCCCTCGGGACATCCGAACACCGGGGAGCTGTTTTTT
TRBJ2-3 | TRBV25-1 | 14 | - | - | CASSERASTDTQYF | TGTGCCAGCAGTGAAAGGGCCAGCACAGATACGCAGTATTTT
TRBJ1-2 | TRBV2 | 13 | - | - | CASSTGRVDGYTF | TGTGCCAGCAGCACGGGGAGGGTGGACGGCTACACCTTC
TRBJ2-5 | TRBV7-9 | 16 | - | - | CASSLVGRDLQETQYF | TGTGCCAGCAGCTTAGTTGGCAGGGATCTCCAAGAGACCCAGTACTTC
TRBJ1-5 | TRBV5-4 | 14 | - | - | CASSLEGGDQPQHF | TGTGCCAGCAGCTTGGAAGGGGGAGACCAGCCCCAGCATTTT
TRBJ2-7 | TRBV7-2 | 16 | - | - | CASSLGAGAVSYEQYF | TGTGCCAGCAGCTTAGGTGCGGGGGCCGTATCCTACGAGCAGTACTTC
TRBJ2-5 | TRBV13 | 17 | few | TRBD2 | CASSLVESSGGQETQYF | TGTGCCAGCAGCTTAGTAGAATCTAGCGGGGGACAAGAGACCCAGTACTTC
TRBJ2-3 | TRBV7-3 | 15 | once | - | CASSLSTQRTDTQYF | TGTGCCAGCAGCTTAAGTACCCAGCGAACAGATACGCAGTATTTT
TRBJ1-5 | TRBV19 | 13 | - | TRBD1 | CASRGDRNQPQHF | TGTGCCAGTAGGGGGGACAGAAATCAGCCCCAGCATTTT
TRBJ2-1 | TRBV7-9 | 14 | once | - | CASSLGTVDNEQFF | TGTGCCAGCAGCTTAGGCACAGTAGACAATGAGCAGTTCTTC
TRBJ2-3 | TRBV19 | 16 | - | - | CASSQAGHGSADTQYF | TGTGCCAGTAGCCAGGCGGGACACGGATCGGCAGATACGCAGTATTTT
TRBJ1-4 | TRBV19 | 15 | - | TRBD1 | CASSAPGQGGEKLFF | TGTGCCAGTAGTGCACCGGGACAGGGAGGTGAAAAACTGTTTTTT
TRBJ1-6 | TRBV7-3 | 11 | - | - | CASCYKSPLHF | TGTGCCAGCTGCTATAAATCACCCCTCCACTTT
TRBJ1-2 | TRBV4-1 | 15 | few | - | CASSQDEDGNYGYTF | TGCGCCAGCAGCCAAGATGAGGACGGTAACTATGGCTACACCTTC
TRBJ2-7 | TRBV2 | 13 | - | - | CASSGEQPYEQYF | TGTGCCAGCAGCGGGGAACAGCCCTACGAGCAGTACTTC
TRBJ2-2 | TRBV5-1 | 15 | - | TRBD1 | CASSPRQGPGGELFF | TGCGCCAGCAGCCCTAGACAGGGGCCGGGAGGGGAGCTGTTTTTT